These T cell receptor beta chains were read from a single sample in a study of human versus mouse CDR3 diversity and MHC coevolution. Data came from immunoSEQ multiplex PCR; TCRdb stores just in-frame clones and leaves some out. The repertoire consists of about 83,000 clones, with approximately 90% occurring once and the leading ten covering roughly 0.16%. Sequencing was done on a sample of naive CD4+ T cells from blood. These receptors were obtained from a person aged 30 to 70 in good health. Both conserved end residues are part of each CDR3. D genes are given only for firm matches. A row's size may be missing; if present it is once, few, many or a size class.

clone_size j_call v_call d_call cdr3_nt cdr3_aa
NA TRBJ2-5 TRBV6-1 NA TGTGCCAGCGGTGAATGGGGGGGCCGGGGAGAGACCCAGTACTTC CASGEWGGRGETQYF
once TRBJ1-6 TRBV5-1 NA TGCGCCAGCAGCTTGGACAGGAATAATTCACCCCTCCACTTT CASSLDRNNSPLHF
NA TRBJ1-6 TRBV27 NA TGTGCCAGCAGTTCGAGTGCACCCCTCCACTTT CASSSSAPLHF
NA TRBJ1-4 TRBV7-9 NA TGTGCCAGCACCTTACTAGCAGGGGCTAATGAAAAACTGTTTTTT CASTLLAGANEKLFF
NA TRBJ1-6 TRBV2 TRBD1 TGTGCCAGCAGCGAAGGGCAGGGGGTCGTGGGTTCACCCCTCCACTTT CASSEGQGVVGSPLHF
NA TRBJ1-1 TRBV10-3 NA TGTGCCATCAGTGAGTCAGCGGGAACTGAAGCTTTCTTT CAISESAGTEAFF
NA TRBJ1-2 TRBV7-9 NA TGTGCCAGCAGCTTATCCCCGGACAGTCGAGGCTACACCTTC CASSLSPDSRGYTF
NA TRBJ1-6 TRBV6-1 TRBD1 TGTGCCAGCAGTGAAATGGACAGGGCGTCCAATTCACCCCTCCACTTT CASSEMDRASNSPLHF
NA TRBJ2-7 TRBV28 NA TGTGCCAGCAGTTCCGTCTACGAGCAGTACTTC CASSSVYEQYF
NA TRBJ2-7 TRBV2 TRBD1 TGTGCCAGCACCCGACAGGGATTCTCCTACGAGCAGTACTTC CASTRQGFSYEQYF
NA TRBJ2-7 TRBV5-1 TRBD2 TGCGCCAGCAGCTTGTCGCGGGAGGCCTCCTACGAGCAGTACTTC CASSLSREASYEQYF
NA TRBJ1-1 TRBV18 TRBD1 TGTGCCAGCTCACCAACAGGGGGTTCGAACACTGAAGCTTTCTTT CASSPTGGSNTEAFF
NA TRBJ2-7 TRBV5-6 NA TGTGCCAGCAGCTTGGGTAGACTTCTAACCACCTACGAGCAGTACTTC CASSLGRLLTTYEQYF
NA TRBJ1-2 TRBV5-6 TRBD1 TGTGCCAGCAGCTCCTGGGACAGGGAGAACTATGGCTACACCTTC CASSSWDRENYGYTF
NA TRBJ2-7 TRBV21-1 NA TGTGCCAGCAGCAAAGACAGCTCCTACGAGCAGTACTTC CASSKDSSYEQYF
NA TRBJ2-6 TRBV5-1 NA TGCGCCAGCAGCCCTGACAGCTCTGGGGCCAACGTCCTGACTTTC CASSPDSSGANVLTF
once TRBJ1-1 TRBV6-5 NA TGTGCCAGCACCCCCGGACGGGGGAACACTGAAGCTTTCTTT CASTPGRGNTEAFF
NA TRBJ1-3 TRBV9 NA TGTGCCAGCAGCGTTGGGAGATCCTCTGGAAACACCATATATTTT CASSVGRSSGNTIYF
NA TRBJ1-2 TRBV6-1 TRBD1 TGTGCCAGCAGTGAGGGACAGGGTTTGAATGGCTACACCTTC CASSEGQGLNGYTF
NA TRBJ2-7 TRBV13 TRBD2 TGTGCCAGCAGCCTAGCGGGAGTGTACGAGCAGTACTTC CASSLAGVYEQYF
NA TRBJ2-7 TRBV4-1 NA TGCGCCAGCAGCCGCCAGGAGAAGGGGGAGCAGTACTTC CASSRQEKGEQYF
NA TRBJ1-1 TRBV30 NA TGTGCCTGGACTGTTAGTTTAATGAACACTGAAGCTTTCTTT CAWTVSLMNTEAFF
NA TRBJ2-1 TRBV5-8 TRBD2 TGTGCCAGCAGCTTAGGACTAGCGGACTACAATGAGCAGTTCTTC CASSLGLADYNEQFF
NA TRBJ2-3 TRBV9 TRBD2 TGTGCCAGCAGCCTGGGACTAGCGGGGGCCACGGATACGCAGTATTTT CASSLGLAGATDTQYF
NA TRBJ1-6 TRBV28 NA TGTGCCAGCAGTTTATGGCAGAGAGGTTATCCCTATAATTCACCCCTCCACTTT CASSLWQRGYPYNSPLHF
NA TRBJ2-3 TRBV18 TRBD2 TGTGCCAGCTCACCTAATCCAGCGGGAGGTGGCACAGATACGCAGTATTTT CASSPNPAGGGTDTQYF
NA TRBJ2-7 TRBV27 TRBD1 TGTGCCAGCAGAGACAGGGGGAGCTACGAGCAGTACTTC CASRDRGSYEQYF
NA TRBJ2-2 TRBV11-2 NA TGTGCCAGCAGCTTACCGCGGATCGGGGAGCTGTTTTTT CASSLPRIGELFF
NA TRBJ1-5 TRBV4-1 NA TGCGCCAGCAGCCAACCGGGACATGGCATAACTAAGCCCCAGCATTTT CASSQPGHGITKPQHF
NA TRBJ2-7 TRBV5-1 NA TGCGCCAGCAGCTTGGAGTATTCGGGGTCCGAGCAGTACTTC CASSLEYSGSEQYF
NA TRBJ2-7 TRBV5-4 NA TGTGCCAGCAGCTTGGAGGCAGGGCAGGGCGAGCAGTACTTC CASSLEAGQGEQYF
NA TRBJ2-7 TRBV28 NA TGTGCCAGCAGTTTATCCAGCTACGAGCAGTACTTC CASSLSSYEQYF
NA TRBJ1-1 TRBV2 NA TGTGCCAGCAGTGACCCGGCAGGCTACACTGAAGCTTTCTTT CASSDPAGYTEAFF
once TRBJ1-1 TRBV6-5 NA TGTGCCAGCAGTTACCTCCGCACAGGGACGAACACTGAAGCTTTCTTT CASSYLRTGTNTEAFF
once TRBJ1-2 TRBV28 TRBD1 TGTGCCAGCAGCCTTATAGGGACAGGGGCTTATGGCTACACCTTC CASSLIGTGAYGYTF
NA TRBJ2-5 TRBV13 NA TGTGCCAGCAGCTTAGCAACAGGGATGGAGACCCAGTACTTC CASSLATGMETQYF
NA TRBJ2-7 TRBV11-1 NA TGTGCCAGCAGTCCGCAAGACAGTTCCTACGAGCAGTACTTC CASSPQDSSYEQYF
NA TRBJ2-3 TRBV7-8 TRBD2 TGTGCCAGCAGCTTACCTAGACTAGCGGGGGTGGATACGCAGTATTTT CASSLPRLAGVDTQYF
NA TRBJ1-6 TRBV30 TRBD1 TGTGCCTGGAGTGGTCGGGACAGGGGTCCAAATTCACCCCTCCACTTT CAWSGRDRGPNSPLHF
NA TRBJ1-2 TRBV5-1 NA TGCGCCAGCAGCCGTGCCGGGTTGGGTGAGAATGGCTACACCTTC CASSRAGLGENGYTF
NA TRBJ2-7 TRBV28 NA TGTGCCAGCAACGGGGTTAGCTCCTACGAGCAGTACTTC CASNGVSSYEQYF
NA TRBJ2-7 TRBV6-6 NA TGTGCCAGCAGTTACTCCGGCGGTGCGGGGCAGTACTTC CASSYSGGAGQYF
NA TRBJ1-6 TRBV18 NA TGTGCCAGCTCATTTGAGAGAGCACCCCTCCACTTT CASSFERAPLHF